The rows below give T cell receptor beta chains drawn from one sample of a study of identical twins' blood T cells. TCRdb fed the 5' RACE reads into MiXCR, producing one record per CDR3 protein. Seen here are a few hundred thousand distinct CDR3 sequences, roughly 27% observed once, and the top ten hold about 6%. Sequencing used PBMCs. These receptors were collected from a woman aged 18 to 55 in good health. CDR3s include the opening cysteine and the closing phenylalanine or tryptophan. D genes are given only for firm matches. Clone size, where shown, is once, few, many, or a class for clones that have expanded.

>-|-|TRBJ1-2|TRBV19
CASIPGRALDYGYTF
TGTGCCAGTATCCCCGGCAGGGCCCTTGACTATGGCTACACCTTC
>-|few|TRBJ2-2|TRBV5-1
CASSLDPGNTGELFF
TGCGCCAGCAGCTTGGATCCCGGGAACACCGGGGAGCTGTTTTTT
>-|-|TRBJ1-1|TRBV20-1
CSAVPRAGSLMNTEAFF
TGCAGTGCGGTCCCGCGGGCAGGGTCCCTCATGAACACTGAAGCTTTCTTT
>TRBD1|-|TRBJ1-3|TRBV6-5
CASSPVRDRGNTIYF
TGTGCCAGCAGCCCTGTCCGGGACAGAGGAAACACCATATATTTT
>TRBD2|-|TRBJ2-3|TRBV20-1
CSAREPSGSEYTQYF
TGCAGTGCTCGTGAACCCAGCGGGAGTGAATATACGCAGTATTTT
>-|few|TRBJ1-2|TRBV20-1
CGARGWETLNYGYTF
TGCGGTGCTAGAGGATGGGAAACTCTTAACTATGGCTACACCTTC
>TRBD1|few|TRBJ2-4|TRBV12-3/TRBV12-4
CASSPGTVLDIQYF
TGTGCCAGCAGTCCCGGGACAGTTTTGGACATTCAGTACTTC
>-|few|TRBJ1-5|TRBV6-2/TRBV6-3
CASSSGGASGNQPQHF
TGTGCCAGCAGTTCAGGCGGGGCATCGGGCAATCAGCCCCAGCATTTT
>-|few|TRBJ2-5|TRBV27
CASSLVFQETQYF
TGTGCCAGCAGTTTAGTCTTCCAAGAGACCCAGTACTTC
>-|-|TRBJ2-7|TRBV5-1
CASSLLRSNSYEQYF
TGCGCCAGCAGCTTGCTCAGAAGTAACTCCTACGAGCAGTACTTC
>TRBD1|few|TRBJ2-7|TRBV27
CASSPDGTGYLYEQYF
TGTGCCAGCAGTCCTGACGGGACAGGGTATTTGTACGAGCAGTACTTC
>-|-|TRBJ1-6|TRBV15
CATSTYYQRHPNSPLHF
TGTGCCACCAGCACTTATTATCAGAGACACCCAAATTCACCCCTCCACTTT
>-|-|TRBJ2-2|TRBV12-3/TRBV12-4
CASSPYPGELFF
TGTGCCAGCAGTCCTTACCCCGGGGAGCTGTTTTTT
>TRBD2|few|TRBJ2-3|TRBV2
CASSEALLLADTDTQYF
TGTGCCAGCAGTGAAGCGCTTCTACTAGCGGACACAGATACGCAGTATTTT
>-|few|TRBJ1-4|TRBV3-1
CASSQFRWGYNEKLFF
TGTGCCAGCAGCCAATTCCGGTGGGGGTATAATGAAAAACTGTTTTTT
>TRBD1|-|TRBJ2-2|TRBV11-2
CASSLQTGDTGELFF
TGTGCCAGCAGCTTACAGACAGGGGACACCGGGGAGCTGTTTTTT
>-|-|TRBJ2-2|TRBV11-2
CASSRVAHGELFF
TGTGCCAGCAGCCGGGTAGCTCACGGGGAGCTGTTTTTT
>-|few|TRBJ1-5|TRBV20-1
CSAPDRNSNQPQHF
TGCAGTGCTCCCGACAGGAATAGCAATCAGCCCCAGCATTTT
>-|-|TRBJ1-2|TRBV20-1
CSSTTVSTF
TGCAGTTCTACGACAGTTTCCACCTTC
>-|-|TRBJ1-2|TRBV2
CASSGPGGPGYGYTF
TGTGCCAGCAGTGGGCCCGGGGGGCCTGGCTATGGCTACACCTTC
>-|-|TRBJ1-2|TRBV7-9
CASGHSRGGYTF
TGTGCCAGCGGCCATTCCAGGGGAGGCTACACCTTC
>TRBD2|many|TRBJ2-3|TRBV4-3
CASSQVAGRADTQYF
TGCGCCAGCAGCCAAGTTGCCGGGAGGGCAGATACGCAGTATTTT
>-|few|TRBJ1-1|TRBV6-5
CACKGEAGWPTEAFF
TGTGCCTGCAAGGGGGAGGCGGGCTGGCCTACAGAAGCTTTCTTT
>TRBD2|many|TRBJ2-3|TRBV29-1
CSASSGSTDTQYF
TGCAGCGCATCTAGCGGGAGCACAGATACGCAGTATTTT